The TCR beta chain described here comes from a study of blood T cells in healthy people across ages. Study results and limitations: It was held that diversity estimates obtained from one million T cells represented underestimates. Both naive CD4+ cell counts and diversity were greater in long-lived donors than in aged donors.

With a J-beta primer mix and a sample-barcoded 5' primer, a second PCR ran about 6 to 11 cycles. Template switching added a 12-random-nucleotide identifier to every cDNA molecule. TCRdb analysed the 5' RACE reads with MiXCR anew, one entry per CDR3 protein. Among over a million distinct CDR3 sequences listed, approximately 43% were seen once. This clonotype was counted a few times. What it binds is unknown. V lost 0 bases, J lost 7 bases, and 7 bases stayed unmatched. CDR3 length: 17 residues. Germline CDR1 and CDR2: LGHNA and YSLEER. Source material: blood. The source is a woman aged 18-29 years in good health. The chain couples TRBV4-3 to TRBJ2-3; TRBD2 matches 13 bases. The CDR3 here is CASSQEPGLAGLNTQYF. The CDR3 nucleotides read TGCGCCAGCAGCCAAGAACCGGGACTAGCGGGACTGAATACGCAGTATTTT.